Below are 27 T cell receptor beta chains sequenced from a single sample in a study of T cells after yellow fever vaccination. One entry per CDR3 protein, called by TCRdb with MiXCR from the 5' RACE reads. The table has 300,000 to 350,000 distinct CDR3 sequences, roughly 4% seen once. This specimen was PBMCs, taken 5 days after the yellow fever booster vaccination. The origin of the receptors is a man between 18 and 29 years old who received the YFV17D yellow fever vaccine.

The chain joins TRBV27 to TRBJ2-7; D call uncertain. Germline CDR1 MNHEY, CDR2 SMNVEV (reference sequence). Trimming pared 7 bases from V and 6 bases from J, leaving 19 bases between. The CDR3 spans 14 residues. The CDR3 here is CASTSRLGIGEQYV. The CDR3 DNA sequence: TGTGCCAGCACCTCCCGGTTGGGGATTGGCGAGCAGTACGTC.

This clonotype was observed a few times. J is TRBJ2-3 and V is TRBV7-2; 10 bases are shared with TRBD2. There are 15 residues in the CDR3. V trimming: 5 bases; J trimming: 6 bases; junction bases outside the gene matches: 8. Germline CDR1 reads SGHTA; CDR2 reads FQGNSA. The CDR3 region is CASSLSAGGLDTQYF. The CDR3 nucleotides are TGTGCCAGCAGCCTCTCAGCGGGGGGGTTGGATACGCAGTATTTT.

This clonotype was detected only a few times. V is TRBV30 and J is TRBJ2-1; 8 nucleotides line up with TRBD2. Looked up from germline, CDR1 is GTSNPN and CDR2 is SVGIG (reference sequence). This CDR3 has 14 amino acids. The ends lost 3 bases at V and 6 bases at J; junction bases unmatched: 7. The CDR3: CAWSTGTRRNEQFF. DNA for the CDR3: TGTGCCTGGAGCACCGGGACTAGACGCAATGAGCAGTTCTTC.

This clonotype was found a few times. The chain uses TRBV7-8 and TRBJ2-3, with D uncertain. The germline V gene encodes CDR1 SGHVS and CDR2 FQNEAQ. CDR3 size: 16 residues. V dropped 0 bases and J dropped 0 bases, with 10 bases sitting between them. CDR3 in amino acids: CASSLARGKSTDTQYF. The DNA for the CDR3 is TGTGCCAGCAGCTTAGCACGTGGGAAAAGCACAGATACGCAGTATTTT.

In its sample, this clonotype was seen many times. This chain connects TRBV7-2 to TRBJ2-7; 7 bases fit TRBD2. In germline, CDR1 is SGHTA, CDR2 FQGNSA. There are 13 residues in the CDR3. The junction had 2 bases not matched to a gene; V was cut back by 2 bases and J by 4 bases. The CDR3 loop reads CASSLQRGYEQYF. DNA for the CDR3: TGTGCCAGCAGCTTACAGCGGGGTTACGAGCAGTACTTC. Variable domain in full (rest from reference TRBV7-2 and TRBJ2-7): GAGVSQSPSNKVTEKGKDVELRCDPISGHTALYWYRQSLGQGLEFLIYFQGNSAPDKSGLPSDRFSAERTGGSVSTLTIQRTQQEDSAVYLCASSLQRGYEQYFGPGTRLTVT.

The rearrangement joins TRBV4-1 to TRBJ1-5, with 9 bases aligning to TRBD1. Germline-derived CDR1 and CDR2 are MGHRA and YSYEKL. The CDR3 has 16 amino acids. Trimming cost V 5 bases and J 6 bases; bases outside gene matches: 11. The CDR3 spells CASSSIGTGRSQPQHF. CDR3 nucleotide sequence: TGCGCCAGCAGCTCCATTGGGACAGGGCGAAGTCAGCCCCAGCATTTT.

This clonotype came up many times. V usage is TRBV6-2 or TRBV6-3 and J usage is TRBJ2-2; 8 bases map to TRBD2. From germline, CDR1 is MNHEY and CDR2 SVGEGT. CDR3 length: 17 residues. V shed 6 bases, J shed 5 bases, and the junction held 14 bases outside the gene matches. The DNA of the CDR3 is TGTGCCAGCAGCCGCCCCGCCAGCGGGGGCAGAACCGGGGAGCTGTTTTTT. It codes for CASSRPASGGRTGELFF.

This clonotype occurred many times. The CDR3 nucleotides are TGTGCCAGCAGCTCATTTATCGGACAGGTGAACTATGGCTACACCTTC. Amino acid sequence: CASSSFIGQVNYGYTF. The J gene is TRBJ1-2, the V gene TRBV28; 7 bases match TRBD1. V lost 6 bases, J lost 2 bases, and 12 bases stayed unmatched. CDR3 length: 16 amino acids. CDR1 is MDHEN, CDR2 SYDVKM, per germline.

This clonotype has ten or more counts. The CDR3 nucleotides are TGCGCCAGCAGCTTGGTTGCGACAGGGAACACTGAAGCTTTCTTT. This gives the protein CASSLVATGNTEAFF. The chain uses TRBV5-1 and TRBJ1-1, with a tentative D call TRBD1 (6 bases). The CDR3 length is 15 residues. The V end lost 0 bases, the J end lost 1 base, and 10 bases lay between the germline ends. Germline V gene sequence: CDR1 SGHRS, CDR2 YFSETQ.

In regard to this clonotype: Since a much larger clone is just one base distant, this may be a read error. The CDR3 bases are TGTGCCTGTAGTATGGGACTCAACACTGAAGCTTTCTTT. Its translation is CACSMGLNTEAFF. The V and J genes are TRBV19 and TRBJ1-1; the D gene is possibly TRBD1 (5 bases). There are 13 residues in the CDR3. The germline V gene has CDR1 LNHDA and CDR2 SQIVND (reference sequence).

This clonotype was seen more than once but under ten times. The rearrangement uses TRBV15 and TRBJ2-7, with D possibly TRBD1 on 5 matching bases. CDR1 is LNHNV, CDR2 YYDKDF, per germline (reference sequence). The CDR3 runs 15 residues. The V gene lost 2 bases and the J gene lost 3 bases, with 14 bases spanning the gap. CDR3 nucleotide sequence: TGTGCCACCAGCAGACAGGGTCGGTCTCACTACGAGCAGTACTTC. This translates into CATSRQGRSHYEQYF.

This clonotype occurred a few times. This chain uses TRBV5-1 with TRBJ2-1; 8 nucleotides line up with TRBD2. Germline V CDR1 and CDR2: SGHRS, YFSETQ. The V segment lost 5 bases and the J segment 3 bases; nucleotides outside the gene matches: 7. CDR3 length: 15 residues. In DNA form, the CDR3 reads TGCGCCAGCAGACCACTAGCGGCGCACTACAATGAGCAGTTCTTC. This gives the protein CASRPLAAHYNEQFF.

This clonotype was recorded many times. In DNA form, the CDR3 reads TGCGCCAGCAAGTATTGGGGGGGGATTGGTGGCTACACCTTC. Translating gives CASKYWGGIGGYTF. The chain has TRBV4-1 and TRBJ1-2, with D tentatively TRBD1 (5 bases). Between the trimmed V and J ends, which lost 7 bases and 7 bases, there was a span of 19 bases. This CDR3 spans 14 amino acids. Germline CDR1 reads MGHRA; CDR2 reads YSYEKL.

This clonotype was detected ten times or more. This chain joins TRBV9 and TRBJ2-5, with D perhaps matching TRBD2 (6 bases). The CDR3 has 14 residues. The germline V gene encodes CDR1 SGDLS and CDR2 YYNGEE. The V gene lost 3 bases and the J gene lost 1 base, with 10 bases spanning the gap. The CDR3: CASSDSGVQETQYF. The CDR3 DNA reads TGTGCCAGCAGCGATTCGGGGGTCCAAGAGACCCAGTACTTC. Variable domain in full (rest from reference TRBV9 and TRBJ2-5): DSGVTQTPKHLITATGQRVTLRCSPRSGDLSVYWYQQSLDQGLQFLIQYYNGEERAKGNILERFSAQQFPDLHSELNLSSLELGDSALYFCASSDSGVQETQYFGPGTRLLVL.

There are many counts of this clonotype. The gene calls are TRBV6-4 and TRBJ1-2; D ambiguous. The ends were cut back, 2 bases at V and 3 bases at J, with 4 bases in the middle. Germline CDR1 MRHNA, CDR2 SNTAGT. There are 12 residues in the CDR3. CDR3 sequence reads: CASSDGYYGYTF. The DNA of the CDR3 is TGTGCCAGCAGTGACGGCTACTATGGCTACACCTTC.

Ten or more counts support this clonotype. This chain joins TRBV7-3 and TRBJ2-1, with TRBD1 matching 8 bases. The CDR3 contains 14 residues. The germline V gene encodes CDR1 SGHTA and CDR2 FQGTGA. V trimming: 5 bases; J trimming: 4 bases; junction bases outside the gene matches: 4. CDR3: CASSTTGGYNEQFF. The CDR3 DNA follows: TGTGCCAGCAGCACAACAGGGGGTTACAATGAGCAGTTCTTC.

The chain has TRBV5-1 and TRBJ1-2; D gene uncertain. V was pared by 0 bases and J by 7 bases, with 10 bases between. The CDR3 loop spans 13 amino acids. CDR1 is SGHRS, CDR2 YFSETQ, per germline. The CDR3 DNA reads as TGCGCCAGCAGCTTGGACGCCACAATTGGCTACACCTTC. This sequence encodes CASSLDATIGYTF.

The rearrangement joins TRBV20-1 to TRBJ1-1; possibly TRBD1 for D (5 bases). Germline CDR1 DFQATT, CDR2 SNEGSKA (reference sequence). The CDR3 loop spans 13 amino acids. Between the trimmed V and J ends, which lost 6 bases and 10 bases, there was a span of 21 bases. Here the CDR3 DNA reads TGCAGTGCCCCTCGGGCGGTTGGTAGGGGAGCTTTCTTT. Translation gives CSAPRAVGRGAFF.

This chain uses TRBV7-2 with TRBJ1-5, with 7 bases lining up with TRBD1. CDR1 and CDR2 (germline): SGHTA, FQGNSA. The CDR3 is made up of 14 amino acids. Losses at the gene ends were 3 bases for V and 7 bases for J; bases not matched to a gene: 6. The CDR3 loop is CASSFTGVGQPQHF. In DNA, the CDR3 is TGTGCCAGCAGCTTCACAGGGGTTGGGCAGCCCCAGCATTTT.

This clonotype was seen at least ten times. The chain combines TRBV4-3 with TRBJ2-1; D possibly uses TRBD1 or TRBD2 (5 bases each). Trimming removed 5 bases from V and 0 bases from J, with 11 bases in between. Looked up from germline, CDR1 is LGHNA and CDR2 is YSLEER. The length of the CDR3 is 15 residues. As DNA, the CDR3 is TGCGCCAGCAGCGAGGGGACGGCCTCCTACAATGAGCAGTTCTTC. This codes for CASSEGTASYNEQFF.

The chain couples TRBV5-8 to TRBJ2-3; possibly TRBD2 for D (6 bases). Trimming took 1 base from V and 7 from J, leaving 19 bases between them. This CDR3 has 16 amino acids. The germline CDR1 and CDR2 sequences are SGHTS and YDEGEE. CDR3 in amino acids: CASSLNGRMTWYTQYF. CDR3 coding DNA: TGTGCCAGCAGCTTGAATGGGAGGATGACCTGGTATACGCAGTATTTT.

This clonotype was counted ten times or more. Here the CDR3 reads CASSKGPSGNTIYF. Written as DNA, the CDR3 is TGTGCCAGCAGTAAGGGCCCCTCTGGAAACACCATATATTTT. The rearrangement links TRBV5-4 to TRBJ1-3; D gene unclear. With 5 bases removed from V and 0 bases from J, the gap between germline ends came to 9 bases. The germline V gene encodes CDR1 SGHNT and CDR2 YYREEE (reference sequence). The CDR3 is 14 residues long.

This clonotype appeared a few times. V and J are TRBV25-1 and TRBJ2-5; the match to TRBD1 covers 8 bases. Trimming removed 11 bases from V and 5 bases from J; junction bases left unmatched: 19. Germline-derived CDR1 and CDR2 are MGHDK and SYGVNS. This CDR3 comprises 16 residues. This chain's CDR3 is CASSRSAGGSSETQYF. The CDR3 region has the DNA TGTGCCTCCAGCAGGTCGGCAGGGGGCAGTTCGGAGACCCAGTACTTC.

This clonotype came up a few times. The chain is built from TRBV9 and TRBJ1-1; the match to TRBD1 covers 9 bases. The CDR3 runs to 13 residues. Germline CDR1 reads SGDLS; CDR2 reads YYNGEE. The ends lost 2 bases at V and 8 bases at J; junction bases unmatched: 4. CDR3 nucleotide sequence: TGTGCCAGCAGCGTGCGACAGGGGGGAGAAGCTTTCTTT. This encodes CASSVRQGGEAFF.

The chain employs TRBV11-3 and TRBJ2-3; no firm D call. The CDR3 spans 13 residues. Germline-derived CDR1 and CDR2 are SGHNT and YENEEA. The V end was cut by 0 bases, the J end by 9 bases, with 10 bases between. CDR3 amino acids: CASSLDPGQTQYF. CDR3 DNA sequence: TGTGCCAGCAGCTTAGATCCTGGCCAGACGCAGTATTTT.

This chain uses TRBV24-1 with TRBJ2-5, with TRBD2 matching over 10 bases. Trimming cost V 0 bases and J 3 bases; bases outside gene matches: 0. This CDR3 comprises 15 residues. Germline loops: CDR1 KGHDR, CDR2 SFDVKD. The chain's CDR3 is CATSDLTSGEETQYF. CDR3 coding DNA: TGTGCCACCAGTGATTTGACTAGCGGGGAAGAGACCCAGTACTTC.

The genes are TRBV10-2 and TRBJ1-1, with D uncertain. V was clipped by 3 bases and J by 1 base, with 9 bases between them. In germline, CDR1 is WSHSY, CDR2 SAAADI. This CDR3 spans 14 amino acids. As DNA, the CDR3 is TGCGCCAGCAGTGACGGCAAATGGAACACTGAAGCTTTCTTT. Protein: CASSDGKWNTEAFF.